This T cell receptor (beta chain) was profiled in a study of T cell changes during pregnancy in multiple sclerosis. Trimming at V came to 1 base and at J to 4 bases, leaving 4 bases not matched to a gene. This CDR3 is 15 amino acids long. In germline, CDR1 is MNHNS, CDR2 SASEGT. This table comes from immunoSEQ multiplex PCR, and its TCRdb copy is limited to in-frame clones, with some not included. The sample has more than 20,000 clones; under 95% are singletons. The TCR sequence derives from a female donor in good health, enrolled as a control in a pregnancy study. The sequenced sample was CD8+ T cells from peripheral blood mononuclear cells, obtained in the third trimester of pregnancy. The chain links TRBV6-1 to TRBJ1-5, with TRBD1 identical over 7 bases. CDR3 sequence reads: CASSEVTGINQPQHF. In nucleotides, the CDR3 is TGTGCCAGCAGTGAAGTGACAGGGATAAATCAGCCCCAGCATTTT.